This T cell receptor beta chain was retrieved from a study of T-cell memory formation after mild COVID-19. Whole-study findings and limits: Shrinking CD4+ clones resided mostly in CM and EM, and CD8+ ones in EMRA. Specificity for SARS-CoV-2 was not confirmed among the second-wave clones peaking on day 37. Whereas later expanders leaned CD4+, clones contracting day 15 to 85 showed a balanced CD4/CD8 makeup.

As regards this clonotype: What it recognizes is unknown.

V gave up 5 bases and J gave up 1 base, with 15 bases separating them. Germline CDR1 MGHRA, CDR2 YSYEKL. The CDR3 totals 15 residues. TCRdb passed the 5' RACE reads through MiXCR, listing each CDR3 protein once. The data contain roughly 320,000 distinct CDR3 sequences, 25% to 30% of them singletons. The chain carries TRBV4-1 and TRBJ2-7; D is possibly TRBD1 (5 bases). What was sequenced was PBMCs or a T cell subset sorted from them (not recorded which). The TCR sequence derives from an adult woman who had mild COVID-19 (a few samples of this study predate the infection). Cell type and time point are not known. The CDR3: CASSVLHQGSYEQYF. CDR3 sequence (DNA): TGCGCCAGCAGCGTCCTTCATCAGGGATCCTACGAGCAGTACTTC.